Included here is one T cell receptor beta chain sequence, with context. What it binds is unknown. The data belong to a study of Ad26.COV2.S vaccination and SARS-CoV-2 variants. Study-level results: Participants in the vaccine arm had higher spike-specific TCR breadth; placebo recipients had lower.

The data were produced by immunoSEQ multiplex PCR, yet TCRdb's version contains in-frame clones alone and is incomplete. The sample carries around 350,000 clones, about 91% recorded once. The ends were cut back, 2 bases at V and 5 bases at J, with 18 bases in the middle. The CDR3 loop spans 16 amino acids. Germline V gene sequence: CDR1 MNHNS, CDR2 SASEGT. This sequence joins TRBV6-1 and TRBJ1-1; D might be TRBD1 (5 bases). The receptor comes from a human donor who had recovered from COVID-19. Source: peripheral blood, taken after recovery from COVID-19. CDR3 sequence: CASSESFYGARTEAFF. The CDR3 nucleotides read TGTGCCAGCAGTGAATCGTTTTATGGGGCGAGGACTGAAGCTTTCTTT.